This T cell receptor beta chain was captured by sequencing in a study of T-cell memory formation after mild COVID-19. Notes on the study in general: Among clones peaking at day 37 in the second wave, SARS-CoV-2 specificity remained unconfirmed. CD4+ contracting clones were mainly CM and EM; CD8+ ones, EMRA. Pre-infection memory showed some responding clones, and this suggested that cross-reactive memory joined.

Only a few counts were recorded for this clonotype. The antigen is unknown. Germline loops: CDR1 LNHDA, CDR2 SQIVND (reference sequence). The trim removed 2 bases at V and 3 bases at J, leaving 3 bases unmatched. The CDR3 runs 14 residues. MiXCR was run by TCRdb on the 5' RACE reads, yielding one entry per CDR3 protein. The table includes 190,000 or so distinct CDR3 sequences, about a fifth detected once. The clonotype originates from an adult woman who had mild COVID-19 (a few samples of this study predate the infection). Cell type and time point are not known. The chain couples TRBV19 to TRBJ2-7; TRBD1 matches 8 bases. The source material was PBMCs or a T cell subset sorted from them (not recorded which). The CDR3: CASSIQGAGYEQYF. The CDR3, as DNA: TGTGCCAGTAGTATACAGGGGGCTGGCTACGAGCAGTACTTC. The variable domain in full, completed from reference TRBV19 and TRBJ2-7, reads DGGITQSPKYLFRKEGQNVTLSCEQNLNHDAMYWYRQDPGQGLRLIYYSQIVNDFQKGDIAEGYSVSREKKESFPLTVTSAQKNPTAFYLCASSIQGAGYEQYFGPGTRLTVT.